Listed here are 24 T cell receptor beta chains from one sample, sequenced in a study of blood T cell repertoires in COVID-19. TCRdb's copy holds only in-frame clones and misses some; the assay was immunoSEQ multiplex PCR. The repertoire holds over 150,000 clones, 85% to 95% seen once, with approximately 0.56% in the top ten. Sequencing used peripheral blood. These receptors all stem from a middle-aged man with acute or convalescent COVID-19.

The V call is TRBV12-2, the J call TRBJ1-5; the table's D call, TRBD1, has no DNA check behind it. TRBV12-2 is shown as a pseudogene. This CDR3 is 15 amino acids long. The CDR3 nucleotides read TGTGCAAGTCGCTTAAGACAGGGTGGCAATCAGCCCCAGCATTTT. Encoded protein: CASRLRQGGNQPQHF.

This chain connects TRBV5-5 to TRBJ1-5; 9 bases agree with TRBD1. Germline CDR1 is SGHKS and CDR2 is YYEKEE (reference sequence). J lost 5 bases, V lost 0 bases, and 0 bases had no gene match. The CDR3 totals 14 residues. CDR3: CASSLGQGDQPQHF. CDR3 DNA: TGTGCCAGCAGCTTGGGACAGGGGGATCAGCCCCAGCATTTT.

CDR3 in amino acids: CASSQVRRTGELFF. The CDR3 DNA reads as TGCGCCAGCAGCCAAGTTCGCAGAACCGGGGAGCTGTTTTTT. The chain recombines TRBV4-3 with TRBJ2-2; D is unclear. The CDR3 is 14 residues long. Trimming took off 1 base at V and 5 bases at J, with 8 bases between the two ends. Looked up from germline, CDR1 is LGHNA and CDR2 is YSLEER.

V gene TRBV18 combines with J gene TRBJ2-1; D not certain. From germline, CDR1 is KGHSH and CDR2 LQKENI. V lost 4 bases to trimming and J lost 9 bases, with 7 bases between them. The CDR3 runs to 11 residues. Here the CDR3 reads CASSHSREQFF. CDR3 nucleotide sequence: TGTGCCAGCTCACACAGCCGTGAGCAGTTCTTC.

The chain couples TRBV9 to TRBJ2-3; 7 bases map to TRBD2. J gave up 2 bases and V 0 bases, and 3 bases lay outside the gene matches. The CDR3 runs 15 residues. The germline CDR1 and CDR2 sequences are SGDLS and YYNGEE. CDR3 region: CASSVEGTNTDTQYF. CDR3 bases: TGTGCCAGCAGCGTAGAGGGGACTAACACAGATACGCAGTATTTT.

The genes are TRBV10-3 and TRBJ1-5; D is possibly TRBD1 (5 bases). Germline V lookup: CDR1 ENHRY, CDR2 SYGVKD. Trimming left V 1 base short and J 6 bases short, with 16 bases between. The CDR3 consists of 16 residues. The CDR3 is CAISELGREEGQPQHF. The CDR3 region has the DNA TGTGCCATCAGTGAGTTAGGCAGGGAGGAGGGTCAGCCCCAGCATTTT.

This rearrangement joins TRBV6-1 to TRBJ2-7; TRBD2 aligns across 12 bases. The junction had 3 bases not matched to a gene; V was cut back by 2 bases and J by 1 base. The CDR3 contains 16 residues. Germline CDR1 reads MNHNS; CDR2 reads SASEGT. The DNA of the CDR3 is TGTGCCAGCAGTGAATCTAGCGGGAGGGTTTCCTACGAGCAGTACTTC. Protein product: CASSESSGRVSYEQYF.

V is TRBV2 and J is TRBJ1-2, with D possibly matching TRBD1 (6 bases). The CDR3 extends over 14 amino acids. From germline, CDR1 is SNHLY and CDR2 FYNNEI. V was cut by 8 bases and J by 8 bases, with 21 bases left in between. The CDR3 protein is CASHRGAQGVGYTF. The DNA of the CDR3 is TGTGCCAGCCATCGAGGGGCACAGGGCGTCGGCTACACCTTC. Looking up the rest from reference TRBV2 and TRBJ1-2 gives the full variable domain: EPEVTQTPSHQVTQMGQEVILRCVPISNHLYFYWYRQILGQKVEFLVSFYNNEISEKSEIFDDQFSVERPDGSNFTLKIRSTKLEDSAMYFCASHRGAQGVGYTFGSGTRLTVV.

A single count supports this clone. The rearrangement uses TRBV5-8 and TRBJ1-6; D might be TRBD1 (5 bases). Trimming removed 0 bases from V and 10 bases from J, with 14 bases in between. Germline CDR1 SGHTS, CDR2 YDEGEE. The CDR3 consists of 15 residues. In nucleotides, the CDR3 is TGTGCCAGCAGCTTGGGCCCGACAGACAGATCACCCCTCCACTTT. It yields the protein CASSLGPTDRSPLHF.

CDR3 DNA sequence: TGCGCCAGCAGCCAGGGGCTAAACACCGGGGAGCTGTTTTTT. Protein: CASSQGLNTGELFF. V is TRBV5-1 and J is TRBJ2-2; the D gene is possibly TRBD1 (6 bases). V lost 4 bases and J lost 2, with 9 bases in between. The CDR3 has 14 residues. Germline CDR1 and CDR2: SGHRS and YFSETQ.

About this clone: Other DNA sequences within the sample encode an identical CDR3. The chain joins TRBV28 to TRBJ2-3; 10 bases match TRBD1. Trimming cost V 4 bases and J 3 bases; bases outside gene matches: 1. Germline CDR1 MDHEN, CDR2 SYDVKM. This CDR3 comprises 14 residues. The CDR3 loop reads CASSSGQGTDTQYF. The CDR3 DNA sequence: TGTGCCAGCAGTTCGGGACAGGGGACAGATACGCAGTATTTT.

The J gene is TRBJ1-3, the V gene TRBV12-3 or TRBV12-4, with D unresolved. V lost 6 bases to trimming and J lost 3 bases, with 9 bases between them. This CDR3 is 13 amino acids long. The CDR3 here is CASSLAGGNTIYF. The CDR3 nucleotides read TGTGCCAGCAGCCTAGCAGGTGGAAACACCATATATTTT.

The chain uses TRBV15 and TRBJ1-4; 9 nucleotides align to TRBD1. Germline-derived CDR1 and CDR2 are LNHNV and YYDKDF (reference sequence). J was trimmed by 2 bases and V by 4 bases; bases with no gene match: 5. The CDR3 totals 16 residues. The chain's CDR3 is CATSKGQGGTNEKLFF. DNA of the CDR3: TGTGCCACCAGCAAGGGACAGGGTGGGACTAATGAAAAACTGTTTTTT.

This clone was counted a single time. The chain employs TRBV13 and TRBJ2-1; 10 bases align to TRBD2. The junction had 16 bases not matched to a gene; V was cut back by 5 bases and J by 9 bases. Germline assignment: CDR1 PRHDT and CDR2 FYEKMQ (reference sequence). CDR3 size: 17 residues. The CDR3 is CASSPNLLAGVSGEQFF. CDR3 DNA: TGTGCCAGCAGCCCGAACCTTCTAGCGGGAGTCTCCGGTGAGCAGTTCTTC.

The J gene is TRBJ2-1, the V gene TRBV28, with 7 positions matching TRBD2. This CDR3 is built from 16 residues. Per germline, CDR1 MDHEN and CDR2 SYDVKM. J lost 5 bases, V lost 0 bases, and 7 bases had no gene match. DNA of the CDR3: TGTGCCAGCAGTTTATGGAGCGGGACGTCGCACAATGAGCAGTTCTTC. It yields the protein CASSLWSGTSHNEQFF.

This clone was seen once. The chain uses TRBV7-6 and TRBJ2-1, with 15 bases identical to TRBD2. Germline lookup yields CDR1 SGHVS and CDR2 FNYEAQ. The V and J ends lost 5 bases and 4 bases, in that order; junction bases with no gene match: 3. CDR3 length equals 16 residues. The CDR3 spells CASSAGTSGGYNEQFF. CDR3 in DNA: TGTGCCAGCAGCGCTGGGACTAGCGGGGGGTACAATGAGCAGTTCTTC.

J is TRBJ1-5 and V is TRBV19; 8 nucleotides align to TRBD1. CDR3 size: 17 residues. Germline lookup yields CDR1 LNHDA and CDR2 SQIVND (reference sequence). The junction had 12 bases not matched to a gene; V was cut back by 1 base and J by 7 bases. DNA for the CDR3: TGTGCCAGTAGTATAGGGGGGACAGGAATCTCTGGACAGCCCCAGCATTTT. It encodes CASSIGGTGISGQPQHF.

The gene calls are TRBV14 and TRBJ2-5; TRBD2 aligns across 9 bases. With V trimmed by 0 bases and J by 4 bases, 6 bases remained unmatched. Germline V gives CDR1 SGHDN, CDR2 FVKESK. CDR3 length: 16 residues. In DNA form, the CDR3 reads TGTGCCAGCAGCCAAGATCGCGGGGGGGCCGTAGAGACCCAGTACTTC. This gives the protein CASSQDRGGAVETQYF.

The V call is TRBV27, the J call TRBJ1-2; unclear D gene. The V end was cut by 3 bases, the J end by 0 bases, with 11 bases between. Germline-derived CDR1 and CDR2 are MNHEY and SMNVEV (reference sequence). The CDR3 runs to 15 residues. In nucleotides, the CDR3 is TGTGCCAGCAGTTTGGGCAGATCCCCTAACTATGGCTACACCTTC. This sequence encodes CASSLGRSPNYGYTF.

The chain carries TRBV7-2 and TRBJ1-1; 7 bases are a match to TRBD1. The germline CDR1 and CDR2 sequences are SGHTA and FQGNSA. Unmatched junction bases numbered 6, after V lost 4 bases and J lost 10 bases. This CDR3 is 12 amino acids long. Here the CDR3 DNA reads TGTGCCAGCAGCTCACAGGGGACGAGAGCTTTCTTT. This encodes CASSSQGTRAFF.

CDR3 protein: CASSPPRGRHEQYF. CDR3 nucleotide sequence: TGTGCCAGCTCACCACCGCGGGGTAGGCACGAGCAGTACTTC. The rearrangement joins TRBV18 to TRBJ2-7, with a tentative D call TRBD2 (6 bases). Trimming shortened V by 0 bases and J by 5 bases, and 11 bases separated the two germline ends. The CDR3 extends over 14 amino acids. CDR1 is KGHSH and CDR2 is LQKENI in the germline V gene.

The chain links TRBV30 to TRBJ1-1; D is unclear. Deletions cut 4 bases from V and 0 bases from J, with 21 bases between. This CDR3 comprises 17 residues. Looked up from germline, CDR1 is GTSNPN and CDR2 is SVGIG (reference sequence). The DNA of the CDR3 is TGTGCCTGGACCAGAAGTCGGGTGACGGCCATGAACACTGAAGCTTTCTTT. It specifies CAWTRSRVTAMNTEAFF.

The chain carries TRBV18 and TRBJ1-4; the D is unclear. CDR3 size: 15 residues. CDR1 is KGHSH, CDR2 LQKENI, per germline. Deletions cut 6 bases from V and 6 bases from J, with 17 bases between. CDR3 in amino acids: CASSSGVADHEKLFF. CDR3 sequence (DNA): TGTGCCAGCTCGTCAGGCGTGGCAGACCATGAAAAACTGTTTTTT. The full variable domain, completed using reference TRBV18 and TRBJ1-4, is NAGVMQNPRHLVRRRGQEARLRCSPMKGHSHVYWYRQLPEEGLKFMVYLQKENIIDESGMPKERFSAEFPKEGPSILRIQQVVRGDSAAYFCASSSGVADHEKLFFGSGTQLSVL.

CDR3 loop: CASSFWQGTYNEQFF. CDR3 bases: TGTGCCAGCAGTTTTTGGCAGGGAACCTACAATGAGCAGTTCTTC. This chain links TRBV28 with TRBJ2-1, with a weak D call TRBD1 (5 bases). Trimming took off 3 bases at V and 2 bases at J, with 11 bases between the two ends. CDR3 size: 15 residues. Germline-derived CDR1 and CDR2 are MDHEN and SYDVKM.